One and the same sample provided the 32 T cell receptor beta chains below, sequenced in a study of breast tumors, draining lymph nodes, adjacent tissues. Breast cancer patients provided tissue from their axillary draining lymph nodes. TCRdb used MiXCR to reprocess the multiplex PCR reads, holding one entry per CDR3 protein. The table has fewer than 250,000 distinct CDR3 sequences, about 30% seen once; the top ten hold about 1.4%. The sample comprised axillary lymph node tissue. The origin of the receptors is a female donor with breast cancer. Some clones in this sample may be carry-over from other donors' samples.

With respect to this clonotype: One end of the junction does not line up with germline, which may come from a read error. The chain joins TRBV5-1 to TRBJ2-3; unclear D gene. The CDR3 has 14 amino acids. Germline loops: CDR1 SGHRS, CDR2 YFSETQ. DNA of the CDR3: TGCGCCGGCAGCTTGGCGCTAGTTGCAGACACGCAGTATTTT. As protein: CAGSLALVADTQYF.

This clonotype was observed at least ten times. This rearrangement joins TRBV14 to TRBJ2-7; D perhaps matches TRBD1 (6 bases). The germline V and J ends were trimmed by 5 bases and 0 bases, with 14 bases remaining between them. CDR1 and CDR2 from the germline V gene are SGHDN and FVKESK. CDR3 size: 15 residues. CDR3 coding DNA: TGTGCCAGCAGCTCACAGGGAACAAACTCCTACGAGCAGTACTTC. It specifies CASSSQGTNSYEQYF.

This clonotype was recorded at least ten times. CDR3 bases: TGTGCCAGCAGTTTAACAGGGGGGGATCAGCCCCAGCATTTT. Translating it yields CASSLTGGDQPQHF. The chain is built from TRBV12-3 or TRBV12-4 and TRBJ1-5, with 8 bases fitting TRBD1. CDR3 length: 14 amino acids. Trimming removed 2 bases from V and 5 bases from J; junction bases left unmatched: 2.

There are a few counts of this clonotype. CDR3 in DNA: TGTGCCAGCAGCCAATCCGGGACAGGCGGGTCACCCCTCCACTTT. It encodes CASSQSGTGGSPLHF. This sequence joins TRBV4-2 and TRBJ1-6; 8 bases are a match to TRBD1. Per germline, CDR1 LGHNA and CDR2 YNFKEQ. The CDR3 sequence is 15 residues long. Germline trimming cut 2 bases from V and 10 bases from J; bases unmatched to any gene: 7.

This clonotype occurred many times. The rearrangement links TRBV2 to TRBJ1-1; no clear D gene. Germline V lookup: CDR1 SNHLY, CDR2 FYNNEI. V lost 6 bases and J lost 1, with 12 bases in between. The CDR3 is made up of 14 amino acids. This CDR3 is CASRGSSSNTEAFF. The CDR3 nucleotides read TGTGCCAGCAGGGGTTCCAGTTCGAACACTGAAGCTTTCTTT. The complete variable domain, with remaining parts taken from reference TRBV2 and TRBJ1-1, reads EPEVTQTPSHQVTQMGQEVILRCVPISNHLYFYWYRQILGQKVEFLVSFYNNEISEKSEIFDDQFSVERPDGSNFTLKIRSTKLEDSAMYFCASRGSSSNTEAFFGQGTRLTVV.

In its sample, this clonotype was seen many times. The genes are TRBV20-1 and TRBJ2-1; no clear D. The germline gives CDR1 DFQATT, CDR2 SNEGSKA (reference sequence). CDR3 length: 16 amino acids. V was trimmed by 1 base and J by 4 bases, leaving 17 bases between them. CDR3 bases: TGCAGTGCTAGAGTTGCAGGTGGGCAGAGGTACAATGAGCAGTTCTTC. Protein sequence: CSARVAGGQRYNEQFF.

This clonotype came up once. The chain uses TRBV2 and TRBJ2-2, with 7 bases matching TRBD1. Trimming took 9 bases from V and 0 from J; bases not matched to a gene: 7. The CDR3 spans 15 residues. The V gene's germline CDR1 is SNHLY and CDR2 FYNNEI. The DNA of the CDR3 is TGTGCCAGATCTAGGGGGCATGCGAACACCGGGGAGCTGTTTTTT. Encoded protein: CARSRGHANTGELFF.

This clonotype was seen at least ten times. The J gene is TRBJ2-5, the V gene TRBV2; maybe TRBD1 (5 bases). The V end lost 3 bases, the J end lost 7 bases, and 6 bases lay between the germline ends. The CDR3 is made up of 11 amino acids. Germline CDR1 is SNHLY and CDR2 is FYNNEI. The CDR3 loop is CASSEGLTQYF. Here the CDR3 DNA reads TGTGCCAGCAGTGAGGGGCTGACCCAGTACTTC.

This clonotype has a count of ten or more. The chain recombines TRBV10-3 with TRBJ1-6, with TRBD1 as a possible D gene (5 bases). The germline V gene encodes CDR1 ENHRY and CDR2 SYGVKD. CDR3 length equals 15 residues. Trimming left V 0 bases short and J 9 bases short, with 12 bases between. CDR3 sequence reads: CAISESGGYRSPLHF. The CDR3, as DNA: TGTGCCATCAGTGAGTCTGGGGGGTACCGTTCACCCCTCCACTTT.

The chain recombines TRBV24-1 with TRBJ1-6, with TRBD1 matching over 7 bases. The germline V gene has CDR1 KGHDR and CDR2 SFDVKD. Trimming cost V 4 bases and J 3 bases; bases outside gene matches: 11. The CDR3 totals 18 residues. The chain's CDR3 is CATSEKTNRGIYNSPLHF. The CDR3 nucleotides are TGTGCCACCAGTGAAAAAACGAACAGGGGAATCTATAATTCACCCCTCCACTTT.

This clonotype was detected many times. V is TRBV5-1 and J is TRBJ2-7; no reliable D call. The length of the CDR3 is 14 residues. Germline V lookup: CDR1 SGHRS, CDR2 YFSETQ. Trimming removed 0 bases at V and 2 bases at J, with 9 bases between. Written as DNA, the CDR3 is TGCGCCAGCAGCTTGGCTTCTTTCCCCTACGAGCAGTACTTC. Translated: CASSLASFPYEQYF.

The chain couples TRBV7-9 to TRBJ1-1, with D tentatively TRBD1 (5 bases). The CDR3 contains 11 residues. From germline, CDR1 is SEHNR and CDR2 FQNEAQ (reference sequence). Trimming pared 11 bases from V and 2 bases from J, leaving 9 bases between. The CDR3: CARRGNTEAFF. The CDR3 DNA reads TGTGCCCGAAGGGGAAACACTGAAGCTTTCTTT.

A single count supports this clonotype. V gene TRBV19 combines with J gene TRBJ2-1; TRBD2 agrees at 11 bases. V gave up 5 bases and J gave up 10 bases; unmatched junction bases: 10. This CDR3 is 15 amino acids long. CDR1 and CDR2 from the germline V gene are LNHDA and SQIVND (reference sequence). The CDR3 spells CASSVGTSGGGEQFF. The DNA of the CDR3 is TGTGCCAGTAGTGTAGGGACTAGCGGAGGAGGCGAGCAGTTCTTC. The complete variable domain, with remaining parts taken from reference TRBV19 and TRBJ2-1, reads DGGITQSPKYLFRKEGQNVTLSCEQNLNHDAMYWYRQDPGQGLRLIYYSQIVNDFQKGDIAEGYSVSREKKESFPLTVTSAQKNPTAFYLCASSVGTSGGGEQFFGPGTRLTVL.

This clonotype showed up many times. The chain combines TRBV19 with TRBJ2-7, with 12 bases that match TRBD2. CDR1 and CDR2 from the germline V gene are LNHDA and SQIVND (reference sequence). V shed 5 bases, J shed 3 bases, and the junction held 8 bases outside the gene matches. The CDR3 extends over 16 amino acids. Written as DNA, the CDR3 is TGTGCCAGTAGTCCCGGGACTAGCGGGCGGGGCTACGAGCAGTACTTC. This translates into CASSPGTSGRGYEQYF.

Ten or more counts support this clonotype. This CDR3 reads CASSLSSGRTYNEQFF. The CDR3 nucleotides are TGTGCCAGCAGCCTTTCTAGCGGGCGTACCTACAATGAGCAGTTCTTC. The chain employs TRBV4-2 and TRBJ2-1, with TRBD2 matching over 8 bases. V was pared by 4 bases and J by 2 bases, with 7 bases of the junction left unmatched. The CDR3 is 16 residues long. Germline CDR1 reads LGHNA; CDR2 reads YNFKEQ.

As concerns this clonotype: It may be a read error: a sequence one base away is much more abundant. CDR3 residues: CASSQVGPRGPYEQYF. The CDR3 DNA is TGTGCCAGCAGCCAAGTCGGCCCGAGGGGGCCCTACGAGCAGTACTTC. V gene TRBV3-1 combines with J gene TRBJ2-7, with 7 bases fitting TRBD1. Losses at the gene ends were 1 base for V and 2 bases for J; bases not matched to a gene: 8. Germline V CDR1 and CDR2: LGHDT, YNNKEL (reference sequence). There are 16 residues in the CDR3.

This clonotype was seen many times. The chain has TRBV7-2 and TRBJ1-4, with a possible D match to TRBD1 (5 bases). The V end was cut by 1 base, the J end by 4 bases, with 10 bases between. The germline gives CDR1 SGHTA, CDR2 FQGNSA. The CDR3 consists of 15 residues. The CDR3 loop reads CASSLGGVGNEKLFF. The DNA of the CDR3 is TGTGCCAGCAGCTTAGGAGGGGTCGGTAATGAAAAACTGTTTTTT.

V is TRBV9 and J is TRBJ2-5; D may be TRBD1 or TRBD2 (6 bases each). Germline lookup yields CDR1 SGDLS and CDR2 YYNGEE. The CDR3 consists of 14 residues. Trimming removed 4 bases at V and 2 bases at J, with 12 bases between. This chain's CDR3 is CASSQGGRQETQYF. Written as DNA, the CDR3 is TGTGCCAGCAGCCAAGGGGGGAGGCAAGAGACCCAGTACTTC.

Regarding this clonotype: Given a much more abundant clone one base away, this may be a read error. The chain is built from TRBV6-2 or TRBV6-3 and TRBJ2-3; D gene unclear. Trimming took 4 bases from V and 2 from J, leaving 13 bases between them. CDR3 size: 15 residues. Germline V CDR1 and CDR2: MNHEY, SVGEGT. The CDR3: CASSCLGTTTDTQYF. The CDR3 coding sequence is TGTGCCAGCAGTTGCCTGGGAACAACCACAGATACGCAGTATTTT.

Comments on this clonotype: This may stem from a read error, because a much larger clone lies one nucleotide away. The chain couples TRBV3-1 to TRBJ2-5; 8 positions agree with TRBD2. The germline CDR1 and CDR2 sequences are LGHDT and YNNKEL (reference sequence). The CDR3 length is 13 residues. The CDR3 DNA is TGTGCCGGCAGCCTTTCTAGCGGGCAGACCCAGTACTTC. It translates to CAGSLSSGQTQYF.

This clonotype was seen ten or more times. Germline and junction disagree at one end, which may indicate a read error. The rearrangement uses TRBV7-3 and TRBJ2-1; 8 nucleotides align to TRBD2. Germline V gives CDR1 SGHTA, CDR2 FQGTGA. The CDR3 contains 13 residues. The CDR3 sequence: CASSSRPGGGLKF. The CDR3 coding sequence is TGTGCCAGCAGCTCCCGCCCCGGGGGGGGTCTCAAGTTC.

This clonotype was recorded at least ten times. The rearrangement links TRBV20-1 to TRBJ1-5; a possible D gene is TRBD1 (6 bases). V was clipped by 1 base and J by 3 bases, with 13 bases between them. The germline V gene has CDR1 DFQATT and CDR2 SNEGSKA (reference sequence). The CDR3 runs to 15 residues. The CDR3 nucleotides read TGCAGTGCTAGAGGGGGGGGCGGGAACAATCAGCCCCAGCATTTT. Residues: CSARGGGGNNQPQHF.

The chain joins TRBV15 to TRBJ1-4; D call uncertain. Germline V lookup: CDR1 LNHNV, CDR2 YYDKDF (reference sequence). V lost 3 bases and J 8 bases, leaving 10 bases between the germline ends. The CDR3 spans 13 residues. CDR3 protein: CATSRSFGEKLFF. In nucleotides, the CDR3 is TGTGCCACCAGCAGGTCTTTTGGGGAAAAACTGTTTTTT.

In its sample, this clonotype was seen once. The CDR3 sequence: CASSSGDRARNTIYF. CDR3 in DNA: TGCGCCAGCAGCTCCGGGGACAGGGCGAGAAACACCATATATTTT. This rearrangement joins TRBV5-1 to TRBJ1-3; 9 nucleotides agree with TRBD1. This CDR3 has 15 amino acids. Trimming took 3 bases from V and 5 from J; bases not matched to a gene: 6. CDR1 is SGHRS and CDR2 is YFSETQ in the germline V gene. Filled out from reference TRBV5-1 and TRBJ1-3, the complete variable domain reads KAGVTQTPRYLIKTRGQQVTLSCSPISGHRSVSWYQQTPGQGLQFLFEYFSETQRNKGNFPGRFSGRQFSNSRSEMNVSTLELGDSALYLCASSSGDRARNTIYFGEGSWLTVV.

This clonotype was seen ten or more times. The V and J genes are TRBV10-2 and TRBJ2-7; D remains ambiguous. V lost 8 bases to trimming and J lost 0 bases, with 11 bases between them. This CDR3 is 13 amino acids long. Germline V gene data show CDR1 as WSHSY and CDR2 as SAAADI. The CDR3 region has the DNA TGCGCCAGCTCGCGGACGGACTCCTACGAGCAGTACTTC. The encoded protein is CASSRTDSYEQYF.

This clonotype was detected ten times or more. The V call is TRBV11-2, the J call TRBJ2-1; D uncertain. The CDR3 loop spans 15 amino acids. The V gene's germline CDR1 is SGHAT and CDR2 FQNNGV. V gave up 3 bases and J gave up 5 bases, with 14 bases separating them. CDR3 bases: TGTGCCAGCAGCTTTCAAGGTGGTGTGAACAATGAGCAGTTCTTC. Its translation: CASSFQGGVNNEQFF. The entire variable domain, with the rest obtained from reference TRBV11-2 and TRBJ2-1, is as follows: EAGVAQSPRYKIIEKRQSVAFWCNPISGHATLYWYQQILGQGPKLLIQFQNNGVVDDSQLPKDRFSAERLKGVDSTLKIQPAKLEDSAVYLCASSFQGGVNNEQFFGPGTRLTVL.

This clonotype showed up just a few times. Given a much more abundant clone one base away, this may be a read error. The chain uses TRBV20-1 and TRBJ2-5; D gene unclear. Germline CDR1 reads DFQATT; CDR2 reads SNEGSKA (reference sequence). CDR3 length equals 14 residues. The DNA for the CDR3 is TGCAGTGCTAGAGGACCCTTAAACCAAGCGACCCAGTACTTC. Its protein product is CSARGPLNQATQYF.

The table lists this clonotype with a count of one. With a much larger clone just one base away, this may be a read error. The rearrangement links TRBV6-5 to TRBJ1-2, with 7 bases fitting TRBD1. CDR1 is MNHEY, CDR2 SVGAGI, per germline. Losses at the gene ends were 5 bases for V and 7 bases for J; bases not matched to a gene: 10. This CDR3 is 14 amino acids long. The CDR3 loop reads CASSPPGQRAGYTF. CDR3 nucleotides: TGTGCCAGCAGTCCCCCGGGACAGCGGGCTGGCTACACCTTC.

The chain is built from TRBV6-2 or TRBV6-3 and TRBJ2-5; TRBD2 matches at 10 bases. Per the germline V gene, CDR1 is MNHEY and CDR2 is SVGEGT. Trimming at V came to 6 bases and at J to 2 bases, leaving 15 bases not matched to a gene. This CDR3 contains 18 residues. The CDR3 sequence: CASRQGTSDVPGQETQYF. The CDR3 DNA reads as TGTGCCAGCAGACAGGGGACTAGCGACGTCCCTGGTCAAGAGACCCAGTACTTC.

The chain is built from TRBV20-1 and TRBJ2-3; D perhaps matches TRBD2 (5 bases). Germline values: CDR1 DFQATT, CDR2 SNEGSKA (reference sequence). The CDR3 is 14 amino acids. With 3 bases removed from V and 8 bases from J, the gap between germline ends came to 18 bases. CDR3 sequence (DNA): TGCAGTGCTAGGGCCCCGGGAAGCACGGCTACGCAGTATTTT. Encoded protein: CSARAPGSTATQYF.

The chain joins TRBV30 to TRBJ1-1; 7 nucleotides line up with TRBD1. V lost 2 bases and J lost 11; bases outside the gene matches: 8. The germline CDR1 and CDR2 sequences are GTSNPN and SVGIG (reference sequence). This CDR3 region has 12 residues. The CDR3 DNA reads as TGTGCCTGGAGTCTCAGCGACAGGGCGGCTTTCTTT. The encoded protein is CAWSLSDRAAFF. Full variable domain (rest looked up from reference TRBV30 and TRBJ1-1): SQTIHQWPATLVQPVGSPLSLECTVEGTSNPNLYWYRQAAGRGLQLLFYSVGIGQISSEVPQNLSASRPQDRQFILSSKKLLLSDSGFYLCAWSLSDRAAFFGQGTRLTVV.

This clonotype was seen ten or more times. The J gene is TRBJ2-7, the V gene TRBV14; 10 nucleotides align to TRBD1. Per the germline V gene, CDR1 is SGHDN and CDR2 is FVKESK. This CDR3 is 15 amino acids long. V trimming: 5 bases; J trimming: 3 bases; junction bases outside the gene matches: 7. The DNA for the CDR3 is TGTGCCAGCAGCAAAACCGGGACAGGGGACTACGAGCAGTACTTC. Translation: CASSKTGTGDYEQYF.